The 17 T cell receptor beta chains reported below all come from one sample, sequenced in a study of CD8+CD57+ T cells in acquired aplastic anemia. Template material for TCR beta VDJ and CDR3 profiling consisted of genomic DNA. MiXCR was run by TCRdb on the reads, yielding one entry per CDR3 protein. The sample carries around 190,000 distinct CDR3 sequences, roughly 57% recorded once. The sequenced material came from sorted CD4+, CD8+, or CD8+CD57+ T cells (not recorded which) from PBMCs. The receptors originated from a human donor in good health.

V is TRBV20-1 and J is TRBJ1-1; D not certain. V lost 0 bases and J 6 bases, leaving 8 bases between the germline ends. The germline V gene encodes CDR1 DFQATT and CDR2 SNEGSKA (reference sequence). The CDR3 has 12 residues. This chain's CDR3 is CSARDAEPEAFF. The CDR3 nucleotides are TGCAGTGCTAGAGATGCAGAGCCTGAAGCTTTCTTT.

The chain is built from TRBV20-1 and TRBJ2-3; TRBD1 might be the D (6 bases). CDR3 length: 15 amino acids. V was cut by 0 bases and J by 4 bases, with 14 bases left in between. The germline CDR1 and CDR2 sequences are DFQATT and SNEGSKA (reference sequence). The DNA of the CDR3 is TGCAGTGCTAGAGATCAGGGGCTAGGACCAGATACGCAGTATTTT. As protein: CSARDQGLGPDTQYF.

This chain links TRBV7-9 with TRBJ2-5; 12 bases are shared with TRBD2. V lost 1 base to trimming and J lost 5 bases; unmatched junction nucleotides: 5. Germline CDR1 SEHNR, CDR2 FQNEAQ (reference sequence). The CDR3 length is 16 residues. CDR3 amino acids: CASSLGTSGKMETQYF. DNA of the CDR3: TGTGCCAGCAGCTTAGGGACTAGCGGGAAGATGGAGACCCAGTACTTC.

The chain uses TRBV20-1 and TRBJ2-7; TRBD1 or TRBD2 may be the D gene (7 bases each). Germline loops: CDR1 DFQATT, CDR2 SNEGSKA (reference sequence). The CDR3 extends over 14 amino acids. CDR3 in amino acids: CSQDQGGGGYEQYF. DNA of the CDR3: TGCAGCCAAGATCAGGGGGGGGGGGGCTACGAGCAGTACTTC.

Of note for this clonotype: The junction differs from germline at one of its ends, possibly a read error. The chain is built from TRBV7-7 and TRBJ1-6; no definite D call. This CDR3 is 13 amino acids long. Germline CDR1 is SSHAT and CDR2 is FNYEAQ (reference sequence). The CDR3: CASSLDLGSPLHF. In nucleotides, the CDR3 is TGTGCTAGCAGCTTAGACCTCGGGTCACCCCTCCACTTT.

This clonotype was detected only a few times. V is TRBV7-2 and J is TRBJ2-2; TRBD2 matches at 8 bases. In germline, CDR1 is SGHTA, CDR2 FQGNSA. The CDR3 has 15 amino acids. V was pared by 5 bases and J by 1 base, with 3 bases of the junction left unmatched. The CDR3 DNA sequence: TGTGCCAGCAGCACCCTAGCGGGGAACACCGGGGAGCTGTTTTTT. This gives the protein CASSTLAGNTGELFF. The entire variable domain, with the rest obtained from reference TRBV7-2 and TRBJ2-2, is as follows: GAGVSQSPSNKVTEKGKDVELRCDPISGHTALYWYRQSLGQGLEFLIYFQGNSAPDKSGLPSDRFSAERTGGSVSTLTIQRTQQEDSAVYLCASSTLAGNTGELFFGEGSRLTVL.

This clonotype appeared a few times. The V gene is TRBV20-1, the J gene TRBJ1-4; D ambiguous. The CDR3 is 14 residues long. Trimming left V 4 bases short and J 0 bases short, with 9 bases between. CDR1 and CDR2 (germline): DFQATT, SNEGSKA (reference sequence). The CDR3 DNA reads TGCAGTGCTAAGACGACTGCAACTAATGAAAAACTGTTTTTT. Encoded protein: CSAKTTATNEKLFF.

The V and J genes are TRBV12-5 and TRBJ2-1; 7 bases map to TRBD2. This CDR3 spans 12 amino acids. Germline loops: CDR1 LGHNT, CDR2 FRNRAP. CDR3: CASSWGVAGQFF. In DNA, the CDR3 is TGTGCCAGCAGTTGGGGGGTAGCGGGGCAGTTCTTC.

This clonotype was seen many times. The chain uses TRBV19 and TRBJ2-1; weak D call: TRBD1 (6 bases). V lost 1 base and J lost 7, with 11 bases in between. The CDR3 covers 14 residues. Germline lookup yields CDR1 LNHDA and CDR2 SQIVND (reference sequence). CDR3 DNA sequence: TGTGCCAGTAGTATAGCCGGGACAAGGAATGAGCAGTTCTTC. Translated, it gives CASSIAGTRNEQFF.

The chain is built from TRBV19 and TRBJ2-1; TRBD2 agrees at 12 bases. CDR3 size: 15 residues. Germline V gene data show CDR1 as LNHDA and CDR2 as SQIVND (reference sequence). Unmatched junction bases numbered 6, after V lost 3 bases and J lost 9 bases. The DNA of the CDR3 is TGTGCCAGTAGTATTCGGACTAGCGGGAATGCTGAGCAGTTCTTC. Encoded protein: CASSIRTSGNAEQFF.

This clonotype showed up many times. The rearrangement links TRBV4-1 to TRBJ2-3; D remains ambiguous. There are 11 residues in the CDR3. Trimming left V 1 base short and J 9 bases short, with 5 bases between. The V gene's germline CDR1 is MGHRA and CDR2 YSYEKL. CDR3 in amino acids: CASSQGVTQYF. The CDR3 DNA reads TGCGCCAGCAGCCAAGGGGTCACGCAGTATTTT.

This clonotype was seen once. The junction does not match germline at one end; this may be a read error. The gene calls are TRBV12-3 or TRBV12-4 and TRBJ2-7, with a possible D match to TRBD1 (6 bases). This CDR3 region has 14 residues. The CDR3 DNA is TGTGCCAGCAGTTTGAAACAGGGATACGGCGAGCTGTACTTC. Its protein is CASSLKQGYGELYF.

This clonotype has just one count. CDR3 DNA sequence: TGTGCCAGTACCCCTGAGGGAAAAGTCAAGCCCCAGCATTTT. Translating it yields CASTPEGKVKPQHF. The chain recombines TRBV19 with TRBJ1-5; no definite D call. Germline loops: CDR1 LNHDA, CDR2 SQIVND (reference sequence). V was trimmed by 7 bases and J by 8 bases, leaving 18 bases between them. This CDR3 region has 14 residues.

V usage is TRBV2 and J usage is TRBJ1-6; 10 nucleotides match TRBD1. J lost 7 bases, V lost 5 bases, and 8 bases had no gene match. Per the germline V gene, CDR1 is SNHLY and CDR2 is FYNNEI. The CDR3 contains 16 residues. The CDR3 nucleotides are TGTGCCAGCAGTCAACCACCGGGACAGGGGAATTCACCCCTCCACTTT. Its protein is CASSQPPGQGNSPLHF.

This clonotype was counted ten times or more. The CDR3 coding sequence is TGCAGTGCTAGGAGGGACAGGGGCCAAGAGACCCAGTACTTC. As protein: CSARRDRGQETQYF. The chain links TRBV20-1 to TRBJ2-5; 10 nucleotides align to TRBD1. J was trimmed by 1 base and V by 3 bases; bases with no gene match: 2. The CDR3 covers 14 residues. CDR1 is DFQATT, CDR2 SNEGSKA, per germline (reference sequence).

This clonotype was seen repeatedly, ten times or more. This chain links TRBV4-1 with TRBJ2-7, with 7 nucleotides matching TRBD1. The CDR3 spans 14 residues. Germline trimming cut 4 bases from V and 4 bases from J; bases unmatched to any gene: 7. From germline, CDR1 is MGHRA and CDR2 YSYEKL. This chain's CDR3 is CASSRTGTAYEQYF. The CDR3 region has the DNA TGCGCCAGCAGCCGCACCGGGACAGCTTACGAGCAGTACTTC.

V usage is TRBV20-1 and J usage is TRBJ2-3; D perhaps matches TRBD2 (6 bases). CDR1 is DFQATT, CDR2 SNEGSKA, per germline (reference sequence). V was trimmed by 0 bases and J by 3 bases, leaving 16 bases between them. The CDR3 spans 16 residues. CDR3 protein: CSARDLLRDETDTQYF. For the CDR3, the DNA is TGCAGTGCTAGAGATCTCTTGCGGGACGAGACAGATACGCAGTATTTT.